The sequence of this T cell receptor (beta chain) was determined in a study of OX40 agonist ivuxolimab in advanced cancers. Study-wide points: Dose levels from 0.1 to 3.0 mg/kg saw CD4+ and CD8+ blood T cells expand clonally by week 6.

The data were produced by immunoSEQ multiplex PCR, yet TCRdb's version contains in-frame clones alone and is incomplete. The data show 80,000 to 100,000 clones, more than 75% seen once. Patients with a history of autoimmune disease or on systemic immunosuppression were excluded. Cycle 7 day 1, cycle 4 day 1, and baseline were the timepoints at which blood was sampled. The CDR3 sequence is 16 residues long. Looked up from germline, CDR1 is MNHEY and CDR2 is SVGAGI. The V gene end was trimmed by 2 bases and the J gene end by 6 bases; junction bases not matched to a gene: 11. Concerning this clone itself: Its antigen remains unknown.

The input for sequencing was CD4+ or CD8+ T cells sorted from blood, taken in a trial of the OX40 agonist ivuxolimab. This TCR derives from an adult with an advanced solid tumor such as melanoma, head and neck, liver or kidney cancer. The chain has TRBV6-5 and TRBJ2-3, with 7 bases matching TRBD1. The CDR3 nucleotides are TGTGCCAGCAGTTACCGAACCACCCTCAGGGGGGATACGCAGTATTTT. It is translated as CASSYRTTLRGDTQYF.